This T cell receptor beta chain comes out of a study of cytomegalovirus exposure and HLA in healthy donors. Study-level background: Earlier sequencing of some 190 million T cells yielded 100 million to 140 million unique TCR beta sequences.

The CDR3 has 17 amino acids. Germline values: CDR1 SGDLS, CDR2 YYNGEE. The V end lost 0 bases, the J end lost 1 base, and 14 bases lay between the germline ends. A remark on this clone: Its antigen is not identified.

The PCR contained 60 Vbeta and 13 Jbeta primers. Produced via immunoSEQ multiplex PCR; TCRdb's table is partial and in-frame only. The sample contains approximately 110,000 clones, roughly two thirds of which appear only once. Findings of the study overall: In vitro testing confirmed a few CMV-associated chains as specific for CMV antigens. In a later analysis, TCR association rates varied by HLA locus: DRB1 most, HLA-C fewest. After further analysis at a later stage, roughly 15,000 TCR beta sequences were associated with HLA alleles at 0.05 false discovery rate.

The TCR was taken from a woman aged 25 to 39 in good health and CMV-seronegative. This chain uses TRBV9 with TRBJ2-1; unclear D gene. Sequencing input: PBMCs. The CDR3 region is CASSVATSVDSYNEQFF. In nucleotides, the CDR3 is TGTGCCAGCAGCGTAGCTACTTCGGTCGATTCCTACAATGAGCAGTTCTTC.